This T cell receptor (beta chain) appears in the sequencing data of a study of cytomegalovirus exposure and HLA in healthy donors. Study-level points and caveats: Most CMV-associated TCR beta chains were later found to appear HLA-restricted. At a 0.05 false discovery rate, a later analysis found about 17,000 TCR beta sequences to be associated with HLA alleles.

Notes on this clone: What it recognizes is unknown.

V was trimmed by 8 bases and J by 3 bases, leaving 14 bases between them. The CDR3 totals 14 residues. The germline V gene encodes CDR1 MDHEN and CDR2 SYDVKM. The PCR employed 60 Vbeta primers together with 13 Jbeta primers. Produced via immunoSEQ multiplex PCR; TCRdb's table is partial and in-frame only. The sample yields about 150,000 clones, more than 80% seen once. The clonotype was recovered from a woman aged 40 to 50 in good health and CMV-seropositive. Sequenced input: PBMCs. The chain is built from TRBV28 and TRBJ1-3, with D perhaps TRBD1 (5 bases). CDR3 sequence (DNA): TGTGCCAGCGGAATCAGGGAGGGTGGAAACACCATATATTTT. Translated: CASGIREGGNTIYF.